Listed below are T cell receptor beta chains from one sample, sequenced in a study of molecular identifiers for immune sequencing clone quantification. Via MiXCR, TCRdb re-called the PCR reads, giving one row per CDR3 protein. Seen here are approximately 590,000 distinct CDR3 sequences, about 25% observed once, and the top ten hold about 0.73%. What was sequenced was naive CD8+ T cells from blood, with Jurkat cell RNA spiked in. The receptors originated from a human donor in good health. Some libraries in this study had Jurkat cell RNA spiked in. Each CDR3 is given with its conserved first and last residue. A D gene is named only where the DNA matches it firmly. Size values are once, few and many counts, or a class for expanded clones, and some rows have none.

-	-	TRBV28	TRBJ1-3	TGTGCCAGCACTACTCGGGAGACCTCTGGAAACACCATATATTTT	CASTTRETSGNTIYF
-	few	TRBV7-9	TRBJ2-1	TGTGCCAGCAGCTTAGCCGACATGGCGGCTAGCGATGAGCAGTTCTTC	CASSLADMAASDEQFF
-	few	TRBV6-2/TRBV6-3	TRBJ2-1	TGTGCCAGCGGGCCTTTCGGTGAGCAGTTCTTC	CASGPFGEQFF
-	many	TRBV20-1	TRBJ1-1	TGCAGTGCTAGAGAGGACCCGGGGCCGAACACTGAAGCTTTCTTT	CSAREDPGPNTEAFF
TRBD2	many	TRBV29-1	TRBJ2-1	TGCAGCGTTGAGGTAGCGGGGGGGCATGAGCAGTTCTTC	CSVEVAGGHEQFF
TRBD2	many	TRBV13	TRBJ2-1	TGTGCCAGCAGCCGAGGGACTAGCGGGCCCAATGAGCAGTTCTTC	CASSRGTSGPNEQFF
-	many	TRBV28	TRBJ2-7	TGTGCCAGCAGACCGGACACGGGGACCTACGAGCAGTACTTC	CASRPDTGTYEQYF
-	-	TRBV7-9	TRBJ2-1	TGTGCCAGCAGCTTAGCCCCAGGGAGCCTCAGCTACAATGAGCAGTTCTTC	CASSLAPGSLSYNEQFF
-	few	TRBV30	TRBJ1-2	TGTGCCTGGAGTGGGGTCCACCGGGACGGCTATGGCTACACCTTC	CAWSGVHRDGYGYTF
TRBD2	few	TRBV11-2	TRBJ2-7	TGTGCCAGCAGCTCGCCCGGTAGCGGGAGCTACGAGCAGTACTTC	CASSSPGSGSYEQYF
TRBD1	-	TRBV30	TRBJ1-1	TGTGCCTGGAGTGGGGTGACAGGGATGAGCACTGAAGCTTTCTTT	CAWSGVTGMSTEAFF
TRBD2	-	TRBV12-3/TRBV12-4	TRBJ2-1	TGTGCCAGCAGTTCGACACTAGCGGGAAGGGGCATTCAGTTCTTC	CASSSTLAGRGIQFF
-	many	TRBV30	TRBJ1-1	TGTGCCTGGGGCCGCACCTTGACCACTGAAGCTTTCTTT	CAWGRTLTTEAFF